This T cell receptor (beta chain) was captured in a study of blood T cell repertoires in COVID-19. V trimming: 7 bases; J trimming: 4 bases; junction bases outside the gene matches: 9. From germline, CDR1 is SNHLY and CDR2 FYNNEI. The CDR3 has 15 residues. Here immunoSEQ multiplex PCR was the method, and the copy in TCRdb shows in-frame clones only, minus some. Seen here are 450,000 to 500,000 clones, 75% to 90% observed once, and the top ten hold just over 8%. The rearrangement uses TRBV2 and TRBJ2-3; 9 nucleotides line up with TRBD2. The receptor's source is a woman aged 55-70 years who had recovered from COVID-19. Sample: PBMCs or T cells enriched from blood (not recorded which). CDR3 protein: CASTRASGTPDTQYF. CDR3 in DNA: TGTGCCAGCACGAGAGCTAGCGGGACGCCAGATACGCAGTATTTT.